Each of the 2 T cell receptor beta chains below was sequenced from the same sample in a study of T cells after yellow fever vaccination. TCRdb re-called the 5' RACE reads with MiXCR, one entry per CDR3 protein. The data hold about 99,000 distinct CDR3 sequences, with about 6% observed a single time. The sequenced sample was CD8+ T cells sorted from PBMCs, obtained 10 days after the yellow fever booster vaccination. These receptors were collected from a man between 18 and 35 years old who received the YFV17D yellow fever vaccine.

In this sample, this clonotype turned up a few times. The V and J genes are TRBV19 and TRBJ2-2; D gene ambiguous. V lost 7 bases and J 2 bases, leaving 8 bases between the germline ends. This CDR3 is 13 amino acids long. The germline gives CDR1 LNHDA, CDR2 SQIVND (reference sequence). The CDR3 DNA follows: TGTGCCAGTATTGTCTCTAACACCGGGGAGCTGTTTTTT. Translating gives CASIVSNTGELFF.

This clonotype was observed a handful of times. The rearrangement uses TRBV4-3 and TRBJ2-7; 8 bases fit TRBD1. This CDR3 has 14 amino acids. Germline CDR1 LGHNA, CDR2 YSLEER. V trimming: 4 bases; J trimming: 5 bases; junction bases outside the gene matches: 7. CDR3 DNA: TGCGCCAGCAGCCTCAGACCGGACAGGGACGAGCAGTACTTC. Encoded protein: CASSLRPDRDEQYF.